The 30 T cell receptor beta chains below were found in one sample sequenced in a study of cytomegalovirus exposure and HLA in healthy donors. Researchers ran the PCR with 60 Vbeta and 13 Jbeta primers. The protocol was immunoSEQ multiplex PCR, while the TCRdb copy is restricted to in-frame clones and leaves out a portion. The data contain roughly 99,000 clones, roughly 87% of them singletons. The sequenced sample consisted of PBMCs. Source of these receptors: a man aged 25-45 years in good health and CMV-seropositive.

The chain is built from TRBV5-1 and TRBJ2-7; 8 bases line up with TRBD1. Germline V gene sequence: CDR1 SGHRS, CDR2 YFSETQ. The CDR3 loop spans 16 amino acids. The V segment lost 2 bases and the J segment 4 bases; nucleotides outside the gene matches: 11. The CDR3 DNA sequence: TGCGCCAGCAGCTTCTCCCCAGGGGGCGTTCGGTACGAGCAGTACTTC. It codes for CASSFSPGGVRYEQYF.

The chain is built from TRBV30 and TRBJ2-5; D is undetermined. The length of the CDR3 is 11 residues. Per the germline V gene, CDR1 is GTSNPN and CDR2 is SVGIG (reference sequence). Trimming cost V 3 bases and J 3 bases, with 5 bases left between them. CDR3 sequence reads: CAWSTEETQYF. In DNA, the CDR3 is TGTGCCTGGAGCACAGAAGAGACCCAGTACTTC.

The chain uses TRBV19 and TRBJ2-7; 9 bases align to TRBD2. CDR3 length: 15 residues. The junction had 9 bases not matched to a gene; V was cut back by 4 bases and J by 5 bases. Germline V lookup: CDR1 LNHDA, CDR2 SQIVND (reference sequence). The CDR3 is CASSTLAGDLHEQYF. CDR3 nucleotide sequence: TGTGCCAGTAGTACGTTAGCGGGGGACCTTCACGAGCAGTACTTC.

CDR3 in amino acids: CASSVAGGPINEQFF. The CDR3 DNA reads TGTGCCAGCAGCGTAGCGGGGGGGCCGATCAATGAGCAGTTCTTC. This rearrangement joins TRBV9 to TRBJ2-1; 8 bases are a match to TRBD2. V trimming: 0 bases; J trimming: 6 bases; junction bases outside the gene matches: 5. This CDR3 comprises 15 residues. Germline V lookup: CDR1 SGDLS, CDR2 YYNGEE. Drawing the rest from reference TRBV9 and TRBJ2-1, the complete variable domain is DSGVTQTPKHLITATGQRVTLRCSPRSGDLSVYWYQQSLDQGLQFLIQYYNGEERAKGNILERFSAQQFPDLHSELNLSSLELGDSALYFCASSVAGGPINEQFFGPGTRLTVL.

This clone has a single count. The gene calls are TRBV18 and TRBJ2-7; 8 bases are a match to TRBD1. This CDR3 has 15 residues. Germline V CDR1 and CDR2: KGHSH, LQKENI. The ends lost 3 bases at V and 2 bases at J; junction bases unmatched: 6. The CDR3 DNA reads as TGTGCCAGCTCACCGAGGACAGGGACAACCTACGAGCAGTACTTC. It specifies CASSPRTGTTYEQYF.

V is TRBV28 and J is TRBJ1-2; 8 positions match TRBD1. V trimming: 6 bases; J trimming: 8 bases; junction bases outside the gene matches: 8. The CDR3 spans 13 residues. Germline loops: CDR1 MDHEN, CDR2 SYDVKM. DNA for the CDR3: TGTGCCAGCAGCCGGACAGGGACGAGCGGCTACACCTTC. Translated: CASSRTGTSGYTF.

This chain uses TRBV5-1 with TRBJ2-7; TRBD1 matches at 9 bases. Germline loops: CDR1 SGHRS, CDR2 YFSETQ. This CDR3 is 12 amino acids long. The junction had 4 bases not matched to a gene; V was cut back by 6 bases and J by 6 bases. The CDR3 bases are TGCGCCAGCAAGGGACAGGGCTTCGAGCAGTACTTC. It encodes CASKGQGFEQYF.

This chain uses TRBV30 with TRBJ1-1; no clear D. Germline V lookup: CDR1 GTSNPN, CDR2 SVGIG (reference sequence). The CDR3 is 11 residues long. V lost 1 base to trimming and J lost 7 bases, with 7 bases between them. CDR3 loop: CAWSALDEAFF. The DNA of the CDR3 is TGTGCCTGGAGTGCTTTAGATGAAGCTTTCTTT.

This clone has just a few counts. The chain uses TRBV27 and TRBJ1-4; 8 bases line up with TRBD1. Germline CDR1 is MNHEY and CDR2 is SMNVEV (reference sequence). The junction had 11 bases not matched to a gene; V was cut back by 5 bases and J by 3 bases. The CDR3 covers 17 residues. In DNA, the CDR3 is TGTGCCAGCAGTCCTAGACAGGGGAGCTTGGCTAATGAAAAACTGTTTTTT. It encodes CASSPRQGSLANEKLFF.

The chain uses TRBV4-2 and TRBJ2-7; TRBD2 matches 9 bases. V was pared by 0 bases and J by 5 bases, with 5 bases of the junction left unmatched. The CDR3 runs 15 residues. The germline V gene encodes CDR1 LGHNA and CDR2 YNFKEQ. In DNA form, the CDR3 reads TGTGCCAGCAGCCAAGACGCGCGGGGGGGCGACGAGCAGTACTTC. Protein product: CASSQDARGGDEQYF.

The chain carries TRBV7-9 and TRBJ1-2; TRBD1 might be the D (6 bases). V lost 0 bases and J 8 bases, leaving 13 bases between the germline ends. CDR3 length equals 14 residues. Germline loops: CDR1 SEHNR, CDR2 FQNEAQ (reference sequence). DNA for the CDR3: TGTGCCAGCAGCTTAGCGGGTACAGGGTTCGGCTACACCTTC. This encodes CASSLAGTGFGYTF.

The chain couples TRBV5-4 to TRBJ1-1; D perhaps matches TRBD1 (6 bases). The CDR3 extends over 15 amino acids. Germline lookup yields CDR1 SGHNT and CDR2 YYREEE (reference sequence). Trimming removed 0 bases from V and 6 bases from J, with 15 bases in between. Written as DNA, the CDR3 is TGTGCCAGCAGCTTGGATGGCAGGGGTAGGTCTGAAGCTTTCTTT. As protein: CASSLDGRGRSEAFF.

This sequence joins TRBV9 and TRBJ2-5; 9 bases agree with TRBD2. With 0 bases clipped from V and 7 bases from J, the junction kept 7 bases outside the gene matches. Per germline, CDR1 SGDLS and CDR2 YYNGEE. CDR3 length equals 15 residues. CDR3 bases: TGTGCCAGCAGCGTAGTCAGCGGGGGGTCTGGGACCCAGTACTTC. Translation: CASSVVSGGSGTQYF.

This clone occurred a few times. At one boundary the junction diverges from the germline segment, which might be a read error. The chain is built from TRBV7-9 and TRBJ1-1; tentative D call: TRBD1 (5 bases). CDR1 SEHNR and CDR2 FQNEAQ come from the germline V gene (reference sequence). The CDR3 runs to 15 residues. CDR3 DNA: TGTTCCAGCAGTTTTTTCGGGGGGGTGGGCACTGAAGCTTTCTTT. Encoded protein: CSSSFFGGVGTEAFF.

The chain employs TRBV23-1 and TRBJ2-2; tentative D call: TRBD2 (6 bases). TRBV23-1 is flagged as an ORF with uncertain function. The V gene lost 3 bases and the J gene lost 6 bases, with 26 bases spanning the gap. This CDR3 region has 19 residues. The CDR3 spells CASSHHVYRDSRLPGELFF. The CDR3 region has the DNA TGCGCCAGCAGTCATCACGTCTATCGGGACTCCCGACTACCCGGGGAGCTGTTTTTT.

This chain uses TRBV6-5 with TRBJ2-7; TRBD2 might be the D (6 bases). Germline V lookup: CDR1 MNHEY, CDR2 SVGAGI. Trimming shortened V by 6 bases and J by 3 bases, and 15 bases separated the two germline ends. This CDR3 contains 14 residues. CDR3: CASRGGDGVYEQYF. CDR3 DNA sequence: TGTGCCAGCAGGGGCGGGGACGGTGTCTACGAGCAGTACTTC.

V and J are TRBV5-6 and TRBJ2-5; D is unclear. Germline assignment: CDR1 SGHDT and CDR2 YYEEEE. Trimming removed 4 bases at V and 4 bases at J, with 11 bases between. The CDR3 has 13 residues. The DNA for the CDR3 is TGTGCCAGCAGCACAGATTTTATAGAGACCCAGTACTTC. Its translation is CASSTDFIETQYF.

The chain couples TRBV2 to TRBJ2-5; a possible D gene is TRBD2 (6 bases). The CDR3 is made up of 17 amino acids. Trimming took 2 bases from V and 5 from J, leaving 21 bases between them. CDR1 SNHLY and CDR2 FYNNEI come from the germline V gene. CDR3 loop: CASSELDVWRGQETQYF. The CDR3 nucleotides are TGTGCCAGCAGTGAACTCGACGTCTGGCGGGGCCAGGAGACCCAGTACTTC.

The V call is TRBV4-1, the J call TRBJ2-7; TRBD2 aligns across 15 bases. The CDR3 consists of 18 residues. Per germline, CDR1 MGHRA and CDR2 YSYEKL. V lost 2 bases to trimming and J lost 0 bases; unmatched junction nucleotides: 5. The CDR3 is CASSQPGLAGGSSYEQYF. The CDR3 nucleotides read TGCGCCAGCAGCCAACCGGGACTAGCGGGGGGAAGCTCCTACGAGCAGTACTTC.

The V gene is TRBV18, the J gene TRBJ1-5; possible D gene TRBD1, 6 bases. The V and J ends lost 6 bases and 0 bases respectively, with 18 bases between them. The CDR3 length is 17 residues. From germline, CDR1 is KGHSH and CDR2 LQKENI. CDR3 nucleotide sequence: TGTGCCAGCTCTTCCACAGGGATGGGATATAGCAATCAGCCCCAGCATTTT. This sequence encodes CASSSTGMGYSNQPQHF.

This clone was recorded once. The gene calls are TRBV6-5 and TRBJ1-2; D unresolved. Per germline, CDR1 MNHEY and CDR2 SVGAGI. Deletions cut 5 bases from V and 0 bases from J, with 7 bases between. The CDR3 totals 13 residues. The DNA of the CDR3 is TGTGCCAGCAGTGTCCAGTCTAACTATGGCTACACCTTC. Translation: CASSVQSNYGYTF.

The rearrangement joins TRBV9 to TRBJ1-1, with TRBD1 identical over 9 bases. The CDR3 runs to 14 residues. The germline gives CDR1 SGDLS, CDR2 YYNGEE. J lost 3 bases, V lost 3 bases, and 3 bases had no gene match. The CDR3 region has the DNA TGTGCCAGCAGCGCACAGGGGGCGTACACTGAAGCTTTCTTT. Translated, it gives CASSAQGAYTEAFF.

This clone occurred a few times. The rearrangement uses TRBV2 and TRBJ2-3, with 13 bases matching TRBD2. This CDR3 spans 15 amino acids. V shed 8 bases and J 4 bases; nucleotides not matched to a gene: 6. The germline V gene has CDR1 SNHLY and CDR2 FYNNEI. CDR3 region: CASATSGGGSDTQYF. The CDR3 DNA follows: TGTGCCAGCGCCACTAGCGGGGGGGGGTCAGATACGCAGTATTTT.

In the case of this clone: Germline and junction disagree at one end, which may indicate a read error. The V call is TRBV7-9, the J call TRBJ2-6; TRBD2 aligns across 8 bases. The germline CDR1 and CDR2 sequences are SEHNR and FQNEAQ (reference sequence). The CDR3 runs to 18 residues. The CDR3 sequence: CASIRVGGVGSGANGLTF. The CDR3 coding sequence is TGTGCCAGCATCCGAGTCGGGGGGGTTGGTTCTGGGGCCAACGGCCTGACTTTC. The variable domain in full, completed from reference TRBV7-9 and TRBJ2-6, reads DTGVSQNPRHKITKRGQNVTFRCDPISEHNRLYWYRQTLGQGPEFLTYFQNEAQLEKSRLLSDRFSAERPKGSFSTLEIQRTEQGDSAMYLCASIRVGGVGSGANGLTFGAGSRLTVL.

This clone was recorded once. The CDR3 reads CASSLSGPDTQYF. In DNA form, the CDR3 reads TGCGCCAGCAGCTTGAGTGGCCCGGATACGCAGTATTTT. This chain uses TRBV5-1 with TRBJ2-3; D not certain. Trimming cost V 1 base and J 6 bases, with 9 bases left between them. CDR3 length: 13 residues. Germline values: CDR1 SGHRS, CDR2 YFSETQ.

V gene TRBV15 combines with J gene TRBJ2-7, with TRBD1 matching over 10 bases. The germline CDR1 and CDR2 sequences are LNHNV and YYDKDF (reference sequence). Trimming cost V 2 bases and J 5 bases; bases outside gene matches: 3. The CDR3 is 14 residues long. CDR3 sequence: CATSRYGTGDEQYF. CDR3 coding DNA: TGTGCCACCAGCAGATACGGGACAGGGGACGAGCAGTACTTC.

The J gene is TRBJ1-2, the V gene TRBV2, with TRBD1 identical over 12 bases. The CDR3 consists of 16 residues. V lost 4 bases, J lost 2 bases, and 5 bases stayed unmatched. CDR1 and CDR2 from the germline V gene are SNHLY and FYNNEI. The CDR3: CASSVGTGGANYGYTF. The DNA of the CDR3 is TGTGCCAGCAGTGTCGGGACAGGGGGCGCGAACTATGGCTACACCTTC.

This chain connects TRBV29-1 to TRBJ2-1, with D tentatively TRBD1 (6 bases). This CDR3 spans 14 amino acids. From germline, CDR1 is SQVTM and CDR2 ANQGSEA. The ends were cut back, 3 bases at V and 9 bases at J, with 18 bases in the middle. CDR3 residues: CSVDSRGAFSEQFF. In nucleotides, the CDR3 is TGCAGCGTTGACAGCAGGGGTGCCTTCAGTGAGCAGTTCTTC.

In this sample, this clone turned up once. The chain uses TRBV19 and TRBJ1-4; 7 positions match TRBD1. The germline V gene has CDR1 LNHDA and CDR2 SQIVND (reference sequence). This CDR3 is built from 12 residues. The J segment lost 8 bases and the V segment lost 10 bases, leaving 7 bases of the junction unmatched. The CDR3 loop reads CATTGIYEKLFF. The CDR3 nucleotides read TGTGCCACGACAGGGATTTACGAAAAACTGTTTTTT.

The chain employs TRBV5-5 and TRBJ2-3, with D maybe TRBD2 (6 bases). Trimming took off 4 bases at V and 2 bases at J, with 8 bases between the two ends. From germline, CDR1 is SGHKS and CDR2 YYEKEE (reference sequence). The CDR3 covers 13 residues. The CDR3 DNA reads as TGTGCCAGCAGCCAGGGACTCACAGATACGCAGTATTTT. Translating gives CASSQGLTDTQYF.